These 23 T cell receptor beta chains originate from one sample sequenced in a study of CD8 T cells in ankylosing spondylitis. Study conclusions and caveats: Made up of about eight highly homologous variants, a TCR beta motif appeared characteristic of ankylosing spondylitis blood.

Antigens for these TCRs are unknown. TCRdb used MiXCR to reprocess the 5' RACE reads, holding one entry per CDR3 protein. Of 200,000 to 250,000 distinct CDR3 sequences detected, 5.5% to 7.5% appear once; the ten largest clones hold 13% to 15%. The specimen was blood, either unsorted or a sorted T cell fraction (not recorded which). All receptors come from a male donor with ankylosing spondylitis.

This clonotype was found many times. This chain uses TRBV10-3 with TRBJ2-7, with a tentative D call TRBD1 (6 bases). Trimming shortened V by 1 base and J by 3 bases, and 13 bases separated the two germline ends. The CDR3 extends over 15 amino acids. Germline V gives CDR1 ENHRY, CDR2 SYGVKD. The DNA for the CDR3 is TGTGCCATCAGTGAGTTCGGACAGCTTATCTACGAGCAGTACTTC. This gives the protein CAISEFGQLIYEQYF.

This clonotype was found many times. This chain uses TRBV7-6 with TRBJ2-3; D gene uncertain. Germline CDR1 SGHVS, CDR2 FNYEAQ. V shed 3 bases and J shed 5 bases, with 9 bases lying between them. This CDR3 comprises 13 residues. The DNA of the CDR3 is TGTGCCAGCAGCTTTTCAGGAAAAGATACGCAGTATTTT. Residues: CASSFSGKDTQYF.

This clonotype has at least ten counts. The J gene is TRBJ1-2, the V gene TRBV14, with 9 bases matching TRBD1. The CDR3 loop spans 15 amino acids. The J segment lost 6 bases and the V segment lost 3 bases, leaving 8 bases of the junction unmatched. The germline gives CDR1 SGHDN, CDR2 FVKESK. CDR3 DNA: TGTGCCAGCAGCCACACCGGGACAGGGTCTAATGGCTACACCTTC. Protein sequence: CASSHTGTGSNGYTF. The full variable domain, in which reference TRBV14 and TRBJ1-2 provide the parts outside the CDR3, is EAGVTQFPSHSVIEKGQTVTLRCDPISGHDNLYWYRRVMGKEIKFLLHFVKESKQDESGMPNNRFLAERTGGTYSTLKVQPAELEDSGVYFCASSHTGTGSNGYTFGSGTRLTVV.

This clonotype was seen many times. The genes are TRBV4-3 and TRBJ1-2, with D possibly matching TRBD1 (5 bases). V dropped 0 bases and J dropped 5 bases, with 16 bases sitting between them. CDR1 is LGHNA and CDR2 is YSLEER in the germline V gene. The CDR3 runs to 16 residues. The CDR3 is CASSQEKGPLLYGYTF. The CDR3 region has the DNA TGCGCCAGCAGCCAAGAGAAGGGACCTCTTCTGTATGGCTACACCTTC.

This clonotype has just a few counts. CDR3 protein: CASSQSRGNGYTF. The CDR3 nucleotides are TGCGCCAGCAGCCAATCTCGGGGGAATGGCTACACCTTC. V and J are TRBV4-3 and TRBJ1-2; maybe TRBD1 (5 bases). Germline lookup yields CDR1 LGHNA and CDR2 YSLEER. The V end lost 2 bases, the J end lost 6 bases, and 10 bases lay between the germline ends. This CDR3 is built from 13 residues.

This clonotype ranks as large. This chain uses TRBV27 with TRBJ2-7; the D gene is possibly TRBD2 (6 bases). Germline V gene lookup returns CDR1 MNHEY and CDR2 SMNVEV (reference sequence). The CDR3 length is 15 residues. Trimming took 2 bases from V and 2 from J, leaving 13 bases between them. In DNA, the CDR3 is TGTGCCAGCAGTTTACGGGGGAAGCTAGCCTACGAGCAGTACTTC. It codes for CASSLRGKLAYEQYF.

The sample holds many counts of this clonotype. The CDR3 region is CASSRDTVFLEQYF. The DNA of the CDR3 is TGTGCCAGCAGCCGGGACACGGTTTTTCTCGAGCAGTACTTC. This chain connects TRBV5-5 to TRBJ2-7, with TRBD1 as a possible D gene (6 bases). V was trimmed by 4 bases and J by 6 bases, leaving 17 bases between them. The CDR3 contains 14 residues. Germline V CDR1 and CDR2: SGHKS, YYEKEE (reference sequence).

This chain connects TRBV30 to TRBJ2-1; D uncertain. V was cut by 1 base and J by 5 bases, with 12 bases left in between. CDR1 and CDR2 from the germline V gene are GTSNPN and SVGIG (reference sequence). This CDR3 spans 14 amino acids. DNA for the CDR3: TGTGCCTGGAGTGCGAACGGACCCCACAATGAGCAGTTCTTC. Translating gives CAWSANGPHNEQFF.

V gene TRBV6-4 combines with J gene TRBJ1-2; D gene ambiguous. This CDR3 contains 14 residues. Germline V lookup: CDR1 MRHNA, CDR2 SNTAGT. V lost 3 bases and J lost 1, with 9 bases in between. The CDR3 region is CASSEGRDNYGYTF. Written as DNA, the CDR3 is TGTGCCAGCAGTGAAGGCAGAGATAACTATGGCTACACCTTC.

This clonotype occurred many times. The chain joins TRBV7-2 to TRBJ2-7; 9 bases are shared with TRBD1. Losses at the gene ends were 4 bases for V and 5 bases for J; bases not matched to a gene: 6. This CDR3 comprises 14 residues. Per germline, CDR1 SGHTA and CDR2 FQGNSA. CDR3 in DNA: TGTGCCAGCAGCTCGTACAGGGGGCTCAACGAGCAGTACTTC. Translation gives CASSSYRGLNEQYF.

This clonotype was observed many times. The V gene is TRBV7-9, the J gene TRBJ2-7; a possible D gene is TRBD2 (5 bases). The V and J ends lost 5 bases and 6 bases respectively, with 17 bases between them. Germline CDR1 and CDR2: SEHNR and FQNEAQ (reference sequence). This CDR3 spans 14 amino acids. The CDR3 region is CASSLSAGYVEQYF. The CDR3 bases are TGTGCCAGCAGCCTTTCGGCGGGCTACGTCGAGCAGTACTTC.

This clonotype was observed at least ten times. The chain couples TRBV7-9 to TRBJ2-3, with D perhaps TRBD2 (6 bases). V lost 3 bases and J 5 bases, leaving 21 bases between the germline ends. Germline lookup yields CDR1 SEHNR and CDR2 FQNEAQ (reference sequence). The CDR3 has 17 residues. The CDR3 spells CASSFRWRGKGGDTQYF. CDR3 bases: TGTGCCAGCAGCTTCCGTTGGAGGGGAAAGGGAGGAGATACGCAGTATTTT.

The rearrangement uses TRBV5-1 and TRBJ2-7, with 8 bases that match TRBD2. The V segment lost 2 bases and the J segment 2 bases; nucleotides outside the gene matches: 9. This CDR3 has 16 amino acids. Germline V gene sequence: CDR1 SGHRS, CDR2 YFSETQ. CDR3 sequence reads: CASSFLAGSNAYEQYF. As DNA, the CDR3 is TGCGCCAGCAGCTTCTTAGCGGGGAGTAACGCCTACGAGCAGTACTTC.

With regard to this clonotype: A junction boundary mismatches the germline segment, possibly from a read error. The V and J genes are TRBV7-9 and TRBJ2-1, with 8 bases identical to TRBD1. The CDR3 is made up of 13 amino acids. The germline V gene encodes CDR1 SEHNR and CDR2 FQNEAQ (reference sequence). The CDR3 loop reads CASSFTGGRVLDF. CDR3 coding DNA: TGTGCCAGCAGCTTTACAGGGGGTCGTGTTTTGGACTTC.

This clonotype appeared many times. V and J are TRBV5-1 and TRBJ2-7, with TRBD1 matching over 11 bases. Germline assignment: CDR1 SGHRS and CDR2 YFSETQ. The CDR3 has 15 residues. Trimming removed 3 bases from V and 4 bases from J; junction bases left unmatched: 6. The CDR3 DNA follows: TGCGCCAGCAGCTCGGGACAGGGGGACATATACGAGCAGTACTTC. Amino acids: CASSSGQGDIYEQYF. The variable domain in full, with the rest retrieved from reference TRBV5-1 and TRBJ2-7, is KAGVTQTPRYLIKTRGQQVTLSCSPISGHRSVSWYQQTPGQGLQFLFEYFSETQRNKGNFPGRFSGRQFSNSRSEMNVSTLELGDSALYLCASSSGQGDIYEQYFGPGTRLTVT.

In its sample, this clonotype was seen a few times. This chain links TRBV9 with TRBJ2-3, with 8 bases aligning to TRBD1. Germline-derived CDR1 and CDR2 are SGDLS and YYNGEE. Losses at the gene ends were 4 bases for V and 2 bases for J; bases not matched to a gene: 9. The length of the CDR3 is 16 residues. In DNA form, the CDR3 reads TGTGCCAGCAGCCCCATCGGACAGGGTTACACAGATACGCAGTATTTT. This gives the protein CASSPIGQGYTDTQYF. The variable domain in full, completed from reference TRBV9 and TRBJ2-3, reads DSGVTQTPKHLITATGQRVTLRCSPRSGDLSVYWYQQSLDQGLQFLIQYYNGEERAKGNILERFSAQQFPDLHSELNLSSLELGDSALYFCASSPIGQGYTDTQYFGPGTRLTVL.

This clonotype was detected ten times or more. The chain is built from TRBV7-9 and TRBJ1-1; D gene unclear. CDR1 and CDR2 (germline): SEHNR, FQNEAQ (reference sequence). Trimming left V 6 bases short and J 6 bases short, with 8 bases between. The CDR3 consists of 11 residues. CDR3 in amino acids: CASRKGAEAFF. The CDR3 bases are TGTGCCAGCAGGAAGGGCGCTGAAGCTTTCTTT.

There are many counts of this clonotype. The chain has TRBV5-6 and TRBJ2-3; no definite D call. The V gene's germline CDR1 is SGHDT and CDR2 YYEEEE. V lost 1 base and J lost 3, with 6 bases in between. This CDR3 has 13 residues. This CDR3 reads CASSLYVTDTQYF. The CDR3 DNA is TGTGCCAGCAGCTTGTACGTGACAGATACGCAGTATTTT.

This clonotype has at least ten counts. The genes are TRBV29-1 and TRBJ2-1; D assignment may be TRBD1 or TRBD2 (6 bases each). The CDR3 is made up of 13 amino acids. Trimming left V 6 bases short and J 8 bases short, with 17 bases between. CDR1 and CDR2 (germline): SQVTM, ANQGSEA. CDR3 loop: CSVAPGDIYEQFF. Here the CDR3 DNA reads TGCAGCGTGGCCCCGGGGGACATCTATGAGCAGTTCTTC.

The table lists this clonotype with many counts. The CDR3 region has the DNA TGTGCCAGCAGTTCCGTAGCGGGAGTGTACAATGAGCAGTTCTTC. Amino acids: CASSSVAGVYNEQFF. This chain links TRBV6-5 with TRBJ2-1, with 9 bases aligning to TRBD2. This CDR3 has 15 amino acids. The ends lost 4 bases at V and 4 bases at J; junction bases unmatched: 5. Germline assignment: CDR1 MNHEY and CDR2 SVGAGI.

This clonotype was counted at least ten times. The chain couples TRBV4-3 to TRBJ2-2; D unclear. This CDR3 comprises 15 residues. Trimming stripped 4 bases from V and 6 bases from J, with 15 bases between. The germline CDR1 and CDR2 sequences are LGHNA and YSLEER. As DNA, the CDR3 is TGCGCCAGCAGCCCTACTTATGGCGCTGCCGGGGAGCTGTTTTTT. Translating it yields CASSPTYGAAGELFF.

This clonotype was observed many times. This chain links TRBV4-1 with TRBJ1-2; 10 bases align to TRBD1. Germline V gene sequence: CDR1 MGHRA, CDR2 YSYEKL. The CDR3 runs 16 residues. J gave up 7 bases and V 3 bases, and 11 bases lay outside the gene matches. The CDR3: CASSQSGTGVLGGYTF. The CDR3 bases are TGCGCCAGCAGCCAGTCCGGGACAGGGGTCTTGGGTGGCTACACCTTC.

This clonotype showed up just a few times. V gene TRBV4-3 combines with J gene TRBJ2-2; 7 bases align to TRBD2. V lost 0 bases, J lost 0 bases, and 4 bases stayed unmatched. CDR3 size: 17 residues. Germline CDR1 is LGHNA and CDR2 is YSLEER. CDR3 DNA sequence: TGCGCCAGCAGCCAAGATCGGGCGGGGGCGAACACCGGGGAGCTGTTTTTT. It is translated as CASSQDRAGANTGELFF.